The next 18 T cell receptor beta chains were all read from a single sample in a study of blood T cell repertoires in COVID-19. Generated by immunoSEQ multiplex PCR, the TCRdb table keeps only in-frame clones and is missing some. Of about 140,000 clones in the sample, 60% to 80% were seen once. The sequenced material came from PBMCs or T cells enriched from blood (not recorded which). Receptors were obtained from a woman between 50 and 59 years old who had recovered from COVID-19.

The CDR3 protein is CAIRSGTPKVSTDTQYF. The CDR3 DNA reads TGCGCCATCCGCTCCGGGACACCGAAGGTAAGCACAGATACGCAGTATTTT. The chain employs TRBV10-2 and TRBJ2-3; maybe TRBD1 (6 bases). Trimming stripped 10 bases from V and 0 bases from J, with 23 bases between. The CDR3 runs 17 residues. Germline-derived CDR1 and CDR2 are WSHSY and SAAADI.

The V gene is TRBV11-3, the J gene TRBJ2-3; the match to TRBD2 covers 7 bases. This CDR3 contains 15 residues. V trimming: 3 bases; J trimming: 1 base; junction bases outside the gene matches: 4. From germline, CDR1 is SGHNT and CDR2 YENEEA. In DNA form, the CDR3 reads TGTGCCAGCAGCTTGGGGAGGGTTCGCACAGATACGCAGTATTTT. Amino acids: CASSLGRVRTDTQYF.

V is TRBV6-5 and J is TRBJ2-1; maybe TRBD1 (6 bases). The ends were cut back, 6 bases at V and 3 bases at J, with 12 bases in the middle. Per the germline V gene, CDR1 is MNHEY and CDR2 is SVGAGI. This CDR3 is built from 14 residues. The CDR3 loop reads CASRRDTLYNEQFF. The CDR3 DNA is TGTGCCAGCAGACGGGACACACTCTACAATGAGCAGTTCTTC.

The chain carries TRBV19 and TRBJ2-7; 11 bases are shared with TRBD1. Germline-derived CDR1 and CDR2 are LNHDA and SQIVND (reference sequence). CDR3 length: 16 residues. With 4 bases clipped from V and 3 bases from J, the junction kept 8 bases outside the gene matches. The CDR3 here is CASSKGTGGPYYEQYF. Here the CDR3 DNA reads TGTGCCAGTAGTAAAGGGACAGGGGGTCCCTACTACGAGCAGTACTTC.

The chain has TRBV5-1 and TRBJ1-1; D is perhaps TRBD1 (5 bases). CDR3 length equals 10 residues. Per the germline V gene, CDR1 is SGHRS and CDR2 is YFSETQ. V lost 6 bases to trimming and J lost 5 bases, with 5 bases between them. The CDR3 protein is CASKGTEAFF. In nucleotides, the CDR3 is TGCGCCAGCAAGGGGACTGAAGCTTTCTTT.

V and J are TRBV20-1 and TRBJ2-7; D call uncertain. The CDR3 contains 14 residues. V lost 3 bases to trimming and J lost 4 bases, with 16 bases between them. CDR1 is DFQATT, CDR2 SNEGSKA, per germline (reference sequence). The CDR3, as DNA: TGCAGTGCTAGTGGAGCCTCTCCCATATACGAGCAGTACTTC. Its protein product is CSASGASPIYEQYF.

The CDR3 here is CASSRGDRPTYNEQFF. The CDR3 coding sequence is TGTGCCAGCAGTCGTGGGGACAGACCTACCTACAATGAGCAGTTCTTC. The gene calls are TRBV27 and TRBJ2-1, with 7 bases aligning to TRBD1. This CDR3 has 16 residues. Germline loops: CDR1 MNHEY, CDR2 SMNVEV (reference sequence). The V segment lost 5 bases and the J segment 2 bases; nucleotides outside the gene matches: 9.

The chain has TRBV15 and TRBJ2-7, with 11 bases aligning to TRBD1. The CDR3 length is 15 residues. With V trimmed by 4 bases and J by 3 bases, 5 bases remained unmatched. Germline CDR1 LNHNV, CDR2 YYDKDF (reference sequence). This chain's CDR3 is CATSIRTGGRYEQYF. Written as DNA, the CDR3 is TGTGCCACCAGCATACGGACAGGGGGCCGCTACGAGCAGTACTTC.

The V gene is TRBV27, the J gene TRBJ2-2; D uncertain. The CDR3 length is 13 residues. Germline lookup yields CDR1 MNHEY and CDR2 SMNVEV (reference sequence). V lost 4 bases and J 5 bases, leaving 8 bases between the germline ends. CDR3 nucleotides: TGTGCCAGCAGTTCAGAAAAAACCGGGGAGCTGTTTTTT. Protein: CASSSEKTGELFF.

The CDR3 loop is CASSPEAGGPGEQFF. The CDR3, as DNA: TGTGCCAGCAGCCCAGAAGCGGGAGGGCCGGGTGAGCAGTTCTTC. The rearrangement joins TRBV7-8 to TRBJ2-1, with 10 nucleotides matching TRBD2. The CDR3 is 15 residues long. CDR1 SGHVS and CDR2 FQNEAQ come from the germline V gene. The junction had 10 bases not matched to a gene; V was cut back by 5 bases and J by 9 bases.

The chain uses TRBV27 and TRBJ1-1; no clear D gene. The CDR3 covers 14 residues. V was shortened by 3 bases and J by 0 bases, with 8 bases between the two germline ends. Germline lookup yields CDR1 MNHEY and CDR2 SMNVEV (reference sequence). As DNA, the CDR3 is TGTGCCAGCAGTTTGGTAGCTCTGAACACTGAAGCTTTCTTT. Translation gives CASSLVALNTEAFF.

The gene calls are TRBV7-8 and TRBJ1-2, with 7 bases matching TRBD1. This CDR3 contains 15 residues. In germline, CDR1 is SGHVS, CDR2 FQNEAQ. Trimming took 5 bases from V and 7 from J; bases not matched to a gene: 13. This CDR3 reads CASSPRVRGSSGYTF. The CDR3 DNA follows: TGTGCCAGCAGCCCGCGGGTCAGGGGGTCGTCTGGCTACACCTTC.

This sequence joins TRBV5-6 and TRBJ2-3, with D uncertain. The germline V gene encodes CDR1 SGHDT and CDR2 YYEEEE. The V end was cut by 4 bases, the J end by 3 bases, with 12 bases between. The CDR3 length is 14 residues. The CDR3 DNA is TGTGCCAGCAGCCCACCCCCGGGTACAGATACGCAGTATTTT. This encodes CASSPPPGTDTQYF.

The chain joins TRBV11-2 to TRBJ2-7, with D perhaps TRBD2 (5 bases). Germline CDR1 and CDR2: SGHAT and FQNNGV. Trimming removed 4 bases from V and 5 bases from J, with 12 bases in between. The CDR3 totals 13 residues. The CDR3 protein is CASSSLASNEQYF. The CDR3 DNA reads TGTGCCAGCAGCTCCTTAGCGTCCAACGAGCAGTACTTC.

The V gene is TRBV6-1, the J gene TRBJ1-6; D call uncertain. CDR3 length: 17 amino acids. Germline-derived CDR1 and CDR2 are MNHNS and SASEGT. V was cut by 0 bases and J by 6 bases, with 15 bases left in between. Here the CDR3 reads CASSEALRTPGNSPLHF. The CDR3 DNA reads as TGTGCCAGCAGTGAAGCATTAAGAACCCCCGGTAATTCACCCCTCCACTTT.

J is TRBJ1-2 and V is TRBV13, with 9 bases lining up with TRBD1. Germline CDR1 reads PRHDT; CDR2 reads FYEKMQ (reference sequence). After removal of 3 bases from V and 8 bases from J, the junction contained 10 bases not matched to a gene. The CDR3 loop spans 15 amino acids. The CDR3 protein is CASSFGTGRTSGYTF. The CDR3 DNA reads TGTGCCAGCAGCTTTGGGACAGGGAGGACCAGCGGCTACACCTTC. The variable domain in full, with the rest retrieved from reference TRBV13 and TRBJ1-2, is AAGVIQSPRHLIKEKRETATLKCYPIPRHDTVYWYQQGPGQDPQFLISFYEKMQSDKGSIPDRFSAQQFSDYHSELNMSSLELGDSALYFCASSFGTGRTSGYTFGSGTRLTVV.

The chain joins TRBV27 to TRBJ2-5; 10 nucleotides align to TRBD2. The CDR3 extends over 17 amino acids. From germline, CDR1 is MNHEY and CDR2 SMNVEV (reference sequence). Unmatched junction bases numbered 9, after V lost 3 bases and J lost 2 bases. The CDR3 protein is CASSFGTSGEIQETQYF. CDR3 DNA sequence: TGTGCCAGCAGTTTTGGAACTAGCGGGGAGATACAAGAGACCCAGTACTTC.

V gene TRBV5-8 combines with J gene TRBJ2-2; TRBD1 aligns across 7 bases. The V and J ends lost 5 bases and 5 bases, in that order; junction bases with no gene match: 6. Germline V gives CDR1 SGHTS, CDR2 YDEGEE. The CDR3 contains 14 residues. The CDR3 DNA follows: TGTGCCAGCAGACGACAGGGTGGAACCGGGGAGCTGTTTTTT. Translation gives CASRRQGGTGELFF.